This T cell receptor beta chain was identified in a study of T cell changes during pregnancy in multiple sclerosis. The CDR3 length is 15 residues. Trimming took 6 bases from V and 7 from J; bases not matched to a gene: 12. Germline V gene data show CDR1 as MNHEY and CDR2 as SVGAGI. Sequencing was performed with immunoSEQ multiplex PCR; in TCRdb, only in-frame clones are kept and a portion is missing. The repertoire holds about 17,000 clones, with approximately 81% as singletons. The table lists this clone with a few counts. Sequenced material: CD8+ T cells from peripheral blood mononuclear cells, taken after pregnancy. This rearrangement joins TRBV6-5 to TRBJ1-5, with TRBD1 identical over 7 bases. The TCR originated in a female donor with multiple sclerosis, enrolled in a pregnancy study. The CDR3 sequence: CASSPRTGFGQPQHF. CDR3 bases: TGTGCCAGCAGCCCCCGGACAGGATTCGGACAGCCCCAGCATTTT.